This TCR beta chain was captured by sequencing in a study of vaccination and CD4 T cells after COVID-19. Treatment specified: approximately nine-day PBMC culture with coronavirus spike peptide pools or control peptides (ViraFEST assay). Harvesting of the unexposed donor's CD4+ T cells predated the COVID-19 pandemic (2011-2018). If enough cells were available, CD4+ T cells from unexposed donors were probed with SARS-CoV-2 S/N and four cold-coronavirus spikes. Trimming stripped 7 bases from V and 4 bases from J, with 13 bases between. Germline V gives CDR1 MNHNS, CDR2 SASEGT. The CDR3 sequence is 13 residues long. Cultured CD4+ T-cell DNA underwent Oncomine TCR Beta short-read sequencing. TCRdb passed the PCR reads through MiXCR, listing each CDR3 protein once. The sample lists more than 6,500 distinct CDR3 sequences; over 30% were seen once. Points on this clonotype: What it binds is unknown.

The source of this sequence is a human donor in good health. Sequenced: CD4+ T cells from blood, cultured in vitro. The chain has TRBV6-1 and TRBJ1-1; D ambiguous. The CDR3 DNA follows: TGTGCCAGCACTACTTCAGAGGCCACTGAAGCTTTCTTT. It codes for CASTTSEATEAFF.